One sample yielded the 28 T cell receptor beta chains listed below, sequenced in a study of blood T cell repertoires in COVID-19. Generated by immunoSEQ multiplex PCR, the TCRdb table keeps only in-frame clones and is missing some. The sample records approximately 74,000 clones, approximately 81% being singletons. The sequenced sample consisted of peripheral blood. Receptors were obtained from a woman over 75 with active or convalescent COVID-19.

The rearrangement uses TRBV18 and TRBJ1-4; D uncertain. V was pared by 3 bases and J by 7 bases, with 15 bases between. CDR1 and CDR2 from the germline V gene are KGHSH and LQKENI. The CDR3 runs 15 residues. The CDR3: CASSPGEGSGEKLFF. For the CDR3, the DNA is TGTGCCAGCTCACCCGGGGAGGGCAGCGGTGAAAAACTGTTTTTT.

The chain recombines TRBV6-6 with TRBJ2-5, with D possibly being TRBD1 (6 bases). V shed 1 base and J shed 2 bases, with 14 bases lying between them. The CDR3 totals 16 residues. From germline, CDR1 is MNHNY and CDR2 SVGAGI (reference sequence). This chain's CDR3 is CASSYWGSGAQETQYF. In DNA form, the CDR3 reads TGTGCCAGCAGTTACTGGGGATCAGGGGCTCAAGAGACCCAGTACTTC.

This clone was detected once. The chain combines TRBV25-1 with TRBJ1-6, with D possibly TRBD1 on 5 matching bases. CDR1 and CDR2 (germline): MGHDK, SYGVNS. This CDR3 contains 13 residues. Between the trimmed V and J ends, which lost 8 bases and 0 bases, there was a span of 5 bases. DNA of the CDR3: TGTGCCAGCGGGGCCTCCTATAATTCACCCCTCCACTTT. Its translation: CASGASYNSPLHF.

The chain combines TRBV7-8 with TRBJ1-6; D is uncertain. The CDR3 length is 15 residues. With 1 base removed from V and 7 bases from J, the gap between germline ends came to 11 bases. The germline CDR1 and CDR2 sequences are SGHVS and FQNEAQ. The CDR3 region has the DNA TGTGCCAGCAGCTTAGTCCCACAGTTAAATTCACCCCTCCACTTT. It specifies CASSLVPQLNSPLHF.

The J gene is TRBJ1-1, the V gene TRBV7-9; D is possibly TRBD1 (5 bases). Germline V gives CDR1 SEHNR, CDR2 FQNEAQ (reference sequence). This CDR3 is built from 15 residues. Trimming removed 2 bases from V and 4 bases from J, with 14 bases in between. The CDR3 nucleotides read TGTGCCAGCAGCTTAAGACAGCCGGGAGTCACTGAAGCTTTCTTT. Translated: CASSLRQPGVTEAFF. The full variable domain, in which reference TRBV7-9 and TRBJ1-1 provide the parts outside the CDR3, is DTGVSQNPRHKITKRGQNVTFRCDPISEHNRLYWYRQTLGQGPEFLTYFQNEAQLEKSRLLSDRFSAERPKGSFSTLEIQRTEQGDSAMYLCASSLRQPGVTEAFFGQGTRLTVV.

This clone was picked up one time. The V and J genes are TRBV2 and TRBJ2-2, with 8 bases lining up with TRBD1. Germline V lookup: CDR1 SNHLY, CDR2 FYNNEI. V was pared by 5 bases and J by 1 base, with 3 bases of the junction left unmatched. This CDR3 region has 15 residues. The CDR3 loop is CASSTQGENTGELFF. CDR3 in DNA: TGTGCCAGCAGTACACAGGGGGAGAACACCGGGGAGCTGTTTTTT.

The genes are TRBV9 and TRBJ2-7; the match to TRBD2 covers 11 bases. Germline V lookup: CDR1 SGDLS, CDR2 YYNGEE. The CDR3 spans 15 residues. The J segment lost 3 bases and the V segment lost 0 bases, leaving 2 bases of the junction unmatched. This CDR3 reads CASSVGTSGLYEQYF. The CDR3 coding sequence is TGTGCCAGCAGCGTAGGGACTAGCGGGCTCTACGAGCAGTACTTC.

The chain couples TRBV11-2 to TRBJ2-3; 9 positions agree with TRBD2. Trimming took 1 base from V and 2 from J; bases not matched to a gene: 4. The germline V gene has CDR1 SGHAT and CDR2 FQNNGV. The CDR3 is 16 amino acids. CDR3 sequence reads: CASSLVIAGVTDTQYF. CDR3 bases: TGTGCCAGCAGCTTAGTAATAGCGGGGGTCACAGATACGCAGTATTTT.

The J gene is TRBJ2-7, the V gene TRBV6-1; 11 bases align to TRBD1. CDR1 and CDR2 (germline): MNHNS, SASEGT. The J segment lost 0 bases and the V segment lost 7 bases, leaving 8 bases of the junction unmatched. This CDR3 is 16 amino acids long. DNA of the CDR3: TGTGCCAGCAATGACCCCGGACAGGGGGCCTCCTACGAGCAGTACTTC. Translation: CASNDPGQGASYEQYF.

The genes are TRBV15 and TRBJ2-3, with a possible D match to TRBD1 (7 bases). CDR1 LNHNV and CDR2 YYDKDF come from the germline V gene (reference sequence). Trimming shortened V by 5 bases and J by 7 bases, and 19 bases separated the two germline ends. The CDR3 extends over 15 amino acids. The CDR3 region has the DNA TGTGCCACCAGCGAGCCCAGGGGGGCGGCGTATACGCAGTATTTT. It codes for CATSEPRGAAYTQYF. Looking up the rest from reference TRBV15 and TRBJ2-3 gives the full variable domain: DAMVIQNPRYQVTQFGKPVTLSCSQTLNHNVMYWYQQKSSQAPKLLFHYYDKDFNNEADTPDNFQSRRPNTSFCFLDIRSPGLGDTAMYLCATSEPRGAAYTQYFGPGTRLTVL.

J is TRBJ2-3 and V is TRBV10-1, with 7 positions matching TRBD1. Losses at the gene ends were 6 bases for V and 5 bases for J; bases not matched to a gene: 8. The CDR3 consists of 14 residues. CDR1 is WNHNN and CDR2 is SYGVQD in the germline V gene (reference sequence). This chain's CDR3 is CASSHRQGQDTQYF. In DNA, the CDR3 is TGCGCCAGCAGCCATCGACAGGGACAAGATACGCAGTATTTT.

This chain uses TRBV6-2 or TRBV6-3 with TRBJ2-1; 9 bases are shared with TRBD2. Trimming cost V 6 bases and J 5 bases; bases outside gene matches: 5. This CDR3 has 14 residues. From germline, CDR1 is MNHEY and CDR2 SVGEGT. The CDR3 loop reads CASRPSGANNEQFF. The CDR3 DNA reads as TGTGCCAGCAGACCTAGCGGGGCGAACAATGAGCAGTTCTTC.

This chain connects TRBV7-2 to TRBJ2-5; D might be TRBD2 (5 bases). This CDR3 is 15 amino acids long. Germline V gene data show CDR1 as SGHTA and CDR2 as FQGNSA. Trimming took off 4 bases at V and 4 bases at J, with 16 bases between the two ends. CDR3 in amino acids: CASSSKGGLGETQYF. CDR3 DNA sequence: TGTGCCAGCAGCTCAAAGGGCGGGTTGGGAGAGACCCAGTACTTC.

V and J are TRBV7-2 and TRBJ1-1, with 7 bases aligning to TRBD1. The CDR3 extends over 14 amino acids. Germline-derived CDR1 and CDR2 are SGHTA and FQGNSA. The V gene end was trimmed by 8 bases and the J gene end by 0 bases; junction bases not matched to a gene: 6. This chain's CDR3 is CASHETGMNTEAFF. CDR3 DNA sequence: TGTGCCAGCCACGAGACAGGGATGAACACTGAAGCTTTCTTT.

The chain recombines TRBV7-9 with TRBJ1-2, with 7 bases matching TRBD1. The junction had 9 bases not matched to a gene; V was cut back by 1 base and J by 7 bases. Per the germline V gene, CDR1 is SEHNR and CDR2 is FQNEAQ (reference sequence). This CDR3 is 15 amino acids long. The CDR3 nucleotides read TGTGCCAGCAGCTTAGATGCCACAGGGGCTGGTGGCTACACCTTC. It translates to CASSLDATGAGGYTF.

The V gene is TRBV4-3, the J gene TRBJ2-1, with unresolved D. Between the trimmed V and J ends, which lost 1 base and 1 base, there was a span of 5 bases. Germline assignment: CDR1 LGHNA and CDR2 YSLEER. This CDR3 spans 14 amino acids. In DNA, the CDR3 is TGCGCCAGCAGCCAAGTTGAGTCCTACAATGAGCAGTTCTTC. This gives the protein CASSQVESYNEQFF.

The rearrangement uses TRBV19 and TRBJ2-7; the match to TRBD2 covers 7 bases. CDR1 is LNHDA and CDR2 is SQIVND in the germline V gene (reference sequence). This CDR3 has 14 residues. The ends lost 3 bases at V and 2 bases at J; junction bases unmatched: 4. The CDR3 spells CASSIGEGTYEQYF. The CDR3 region has the DNA TGTGCCAGTAGTATCGGGGAGGGAACCTACGAGCAGTACTTC.

This clone was seen a handful of times. V usage is TRBV15 and J usage is TRBJ1-1; tentative D call: TRBD1 (5 bases). V was shortened by 3 bases and J by 4 bases, with 12 bases between the two germline ends. The V gene's germline CDR1 is LNHNV and CDR2 YYDKDF (reference sequence). This CDR3 contains 14 residues. The CDR3 bases are TGTGCCACCAGCAGGGAGGGGTACAGCACTGAAGCTTTCTTT. It specifies CATSREGYSTEAFF. Full variable domain (missing parts from reference TRBV15 and TRBJ1-1): DAMVIQNPRYQVTQFGKPVTLSCSQTLNHNVMYWYQQKSSQAPKLLFHYYDKDFNNEADTPDNFQSRRPNTSFCFLDIRSPGLGDTAMYLCATSREGYSTEAFFGQGTRLTVV.

The chain couples TRBV28 to TRBJ1-5; 8 bases align to TRBD1. This CDR3 comprises 15 residues. After removal of 6 bases from V and 7 bases from J, the junction contained 11 bases not matched to a gene. Germline V gene data show CDR1 as MDHEN and CDR2 as SYDVKM. The CDR3 bases are TGTGCCAGCAGACCTTCGACAGGGGTATTGCAGCCCCAGCATTTT. Amino acids: CASRPSTGVLQPQHF.

The V call is TRBV19, the J call TRBJ2-7; 9 bases are shared with TRBD1. In germline, CDR1 is LNHDA, CDR2 SQIVND (reference sequence). The CDR3 runs to 17 residues. V lost 0 bases, J lost 3 bases, and 9 bases stayed unmatched. The CDR3 here is CASSIDRFGDRVYEQYF. Here the CDR3 DNA reads TGTGCCAGTAGTATAGATCGTTTTGGGGACAGGGTCTACGAGCAGTACTTC. Full variable domain (rest looked up from reference TRBV19 and TRBJ2-7): DGGITQSPKYLFRKEGQNVTLSCEQNLNHDAMYWYRQDPGQGLRLIYYSQIVNDFQKGDIAEGYSVSREKKESFPLTVTSAQKNPTAFYLCASSIDRFGDRVYEQYFGPGTRLTVT.

The genes are TRBV19 and TRBJ1-2; no definite D call. Germline CDR1 and CDR2: LNHDA and SQIVND (reference sequence). V was pared by 8 bases and J by 8 bases, with 9 bases between. This CDR3 contains 10 residues. CDR3: CASSHRGYTF. The CDR3 DNA follows: TGTGCCAGTTCCCATCGGGGCTACACCTTC.

V and J are TRBV19 and TRBJ1-1, with 7 bases fitting TRBD1. CDR3 length: 14 amino acids. The V gene's germline CDR1 is LNHDA and CDR2 SQIVND (reference sequence). Trimming cost V 4 bases and J 1 base; bases outside gene matches: 3. CDR3 protein: CASSKTGSNTEAFF. As DNA, the CDR3 is TGTGCCAGTAGTAAGACAGGGTCGAACACTGAAGCTTTCTTT.

The chain joins TRBV9 to TRBJ2-1, with 13 bases fitting TRBD2. The CDR3 runs 16 residues. Germline CDR1 is SGDLS and CDR2 is YYNGEE. Trimming took 4 bases from V and 10 from J; bases not matched to a gene: 11. The CDR3 spells CASSPGTSGTSREQFF. CDR3 sequence (DNA): TGTGCCAGCAGCCCAGGGACTAGCGGGACTTCACGGGAGCAGTTCTTC.

This clone was seen more than once but under ten times. The V and J genes are TRBV5-4 and TRBJ1-1, with 8 bases matching TRBD1. Per the germline V gene, CDR1 is SGHNT and CDR2 is YYREEE (reference sequence). Losses at the gene ends were 0 bases for V and 5 bases for J; bases not matched to a gene: 3. The CDR3 has 14 residues. The DNA of the CDR3 is TGTGCCAGCAGCTTGGCAGGGGGCAGGACTGAAGCTTTCTTT. It yields the protein CASSLAGGRTEAFF.

This chain uses TRBV3-1 (or the pseudogene TRBV3-2) with TRBJ1-2; 8 bases align to TRBD1. The CDR3 length is 14 residues. V dropped 4 bases and J dropped 7; count of bases not matched to a gene: 8. CDR1 and CDR2 from the germline V gene are LGHDT and YNNKEL (reference sequence). The CDR3 reads CASSPRAGGVGYTF. Written as DNA, the CDR3 is TGTGCCAGCAGCCCCAGGGCAGGGGGCGTTGGCTACACCTTC.

CDR3 coding DNA: TGCAGCGCCGCGTTGTCCATGAACACTGAAGCTTTCTTT. Translation gives CSAALSMNTEAFF. The chain recombines TRBV29-1 with TRBJ1-1, with D uncertain. The CDR3 covers 13 residues. The V end was cut by 7 bases, the J end by 0 bases, with 12 bases between. Germline V gene lookup returns CDR1 SQVTM and CDR2 ANQGSEA.

The chain recombines TRBV4-1 with TRBJ2-4; 9 bases line up with TRBD2. Germline V lookup: CDR1 MGHRA, CDR2 YSYEKL. Trimming took 0 bases from V and 6 from J; bases not matched to a gene: 6. The CDR3 is 16 residues long. CDR3 in amino acids: CASSQDWRGGVNIQYF. The CDR3 DNA reads as TGCGCCAGCAGCCAAGACTGGCGGGGGGGCGTAAACATTCAGTACTTC.

J is TRBJ2-5 and V is TRBV7-8; 8 nucleotides align to TRBD2. CDR1 SGHVS and CDR2 FQNEAQ come from the germline V gene. V gave up 1 base and J gave up 7 bases; unmatched junction bases: 2. This CDR3 contains 13 residues. CDR3 sequence reads: CASSLGRGGTQYF. Here the CDR3 DNA reads TGTGCCAGCAGCTTAGGCCGGGGGGGGACCCAGTACTTC.